This T cell receptor beta chain was obtained from a study of human T cells and chemical hapten exposure. The study, taken as a whole, reports: Counts of expanded TCRs at PT1 were positively correlated with patch test score. The presence of alopecia in the donors means their immune response may differ from healthy people's.

TCRdb recomputed calls from the RACE reads with MiXCR, one row per CDR3 protein. The sample has nearly 95,000 distinct CDR3 sequences, about 10% seen once; the top ten hold roughly 2%. Notes on this clonotype: Its antigen is not identified.

As to time point: patch test 2, 6 weeks after DPC sensitization. This sample's treatment: therapeutic diphenylcyclopropenone sensitization with weekly scalp DPC. Donors, patients with alopecia ranging from 18 to 70 years old and judged suitable for DPC, provided samples. Germline assignment: CDR1 SGHNT and CDR2 YYREEE (reference sequence). V was trimmed by 0 bases and J by 6 bases, leaving 10 bases between them. This CDR3 has 14 residues. The genes are TRBV5-4 and TRBJ2-1, with D maybe TRBD2 (6 bases). The receptor comes from a man aged 35 to 55 with alopecia areata. Some clones in this sample may be carry-over from other donors' samples. The sample consisted of whole blood, taken in connection with sensitization to the hapten diphenylcyclopropenone (DPC). The CDR3 sequence: CASSLGGDANEQFF. CDR3 bases: TGTGCCAGCAGCTTGGGGGGGGACGCCAATGAGCAGTTCTTC.